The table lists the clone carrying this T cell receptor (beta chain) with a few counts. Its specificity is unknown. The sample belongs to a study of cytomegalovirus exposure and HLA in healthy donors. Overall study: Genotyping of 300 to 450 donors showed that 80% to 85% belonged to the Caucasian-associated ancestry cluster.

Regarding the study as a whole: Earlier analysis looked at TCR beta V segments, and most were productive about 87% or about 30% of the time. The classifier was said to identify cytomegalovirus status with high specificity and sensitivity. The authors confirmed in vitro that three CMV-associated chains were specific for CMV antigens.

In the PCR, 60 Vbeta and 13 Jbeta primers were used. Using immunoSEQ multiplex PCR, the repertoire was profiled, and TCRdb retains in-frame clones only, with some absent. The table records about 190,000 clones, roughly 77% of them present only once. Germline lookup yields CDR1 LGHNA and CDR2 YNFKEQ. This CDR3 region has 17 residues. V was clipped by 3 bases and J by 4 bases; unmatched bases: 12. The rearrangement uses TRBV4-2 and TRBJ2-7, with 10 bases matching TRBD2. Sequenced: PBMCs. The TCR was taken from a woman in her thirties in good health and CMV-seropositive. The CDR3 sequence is CASSQAAGASGSYEQYF. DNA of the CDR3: TGTGCCAGCAGCCAGGCAGCCGGCGCTAGCGGGAGTTACGAGCAGTACTTC.